This TCR beta chain was sequenced during a study of beta chain features in type 1 diabetes. Study outcomes and limitations: Shortening of TCRB CDR3s, moderate but significant, appeared in all four CD4+ subsets of Type 1 diabetes patients.

V trimming: 6 bases; J trimming: 7 bases; junction bases outside the gene matches: 6. From germline, CDR1 is MNHEY and CDR2 SVGAGI. There are 13 residues in the CDR3. Isolated RNA was reverse transcribed in full, so expressed TCRB transcripts were sequenced. Method: immunoSEQ multiplex PCR; TCRdb's copy keeps in-frame clones and lacks some. Of about 360,000 clones detected, around 12% appear once; the ten largest clones hold roughly 0.0097%. Purity exceeded 95% in all sorted populations. About this clone itself: Its antigen is currently unknown.

This chain joins TRBV6-5 and TRBJ2-7; 10 bases align to TRBD2. The sequenced sample consisted of naive CD4+ T cells from blood. This receptor was obtained from a woman younger than 35 with type 1 diabetes. The CDR3 loop reads CASSQREGREQYF. CDR3 DNA sequence: TGTGCCAGCAGCCAGCGGGAGGGTCGGGAGCAGTACTTC.